Listed here are 32 T cell receptor beta chains from one sample, sequenced in a study of T cell changes during pregnancy in multiple sclerosis. The method was immunoSEQ multiplex PCR; TCRdb's version includes in-frame clones alone and lacks a portion of them. The sample holds tens of thousands of clones, more than 75% seen once. The source material was CD8+ T cells from peripheral blood mononuclear cells, sampled after pregnancy. These receptors were taken from a female donor with multiple sclerosis, enrolled in a pregnancy study.

This clone was seen a single time. The rearrangement uses TRBV5-1 and TRBJ2-3; TRBD2 agrees at 8 bases. The CDR3 runs 15 residues. Germline trimming cut 3 bases from V and 5 bases from J; bases unmatched to any gene: 8. Germline assignment: CDR1 SGHRS and CDR2 YFSETQ. In nucleotides, the CDR3 is TGCGCCAGCAGCTCCCCCAGCGGGGGAATAGATACGCAGTATTTT. This sequence encodes CASSSPSGGIDTQYF.

The chain employs TRBV19 and TRBJ1-1; possibly TRBD1 for D (5 bases). V was shortened by 11 bases and J by 1 base, with 11 bases between the two germline ends. This CDR3 is 12 amino acids long. Germline assignment: CDR1 LNHDA and CDR2 SQIVND (reference sequence). CDR3 sequence: CAGGDWNTEAFF. The CDR3 coding sequence is TGTGCCGGGGGGGATTGGAACACTGAAGCTTTCTTT.

This clone rates as medium-sized (0.01 to 0.1%). The chain links TRBV6-4 to TRBJ2-6; D not certain. Germline V gives CDR1 MRHNA, CDR2 SNTAGT. Deletions cut 7 bases from V and 0 bases from J, with 10 bases between. The CDR3 loop spans 15 amino acids. CDR3 region: CASTDEASGANVLTF. DNA of the CDR3: TGTGCCAGCACAGATGAGGCCTCTGGGGCCAACGTCCTGACTTTC.

This clone has a handful of counts. The chain combines TRBV6-4 with TRBJ2-7, with TRBD2 matching over 14 bases. Per germline, CDR1 MRHNA and CDR2 SNTAGT. The CDR3 covers 15 residues. V was clipped by 0 bases and J by 6 bases; unmatched bases: 1. The CDR3 coding sequence is TGTGCCAGCAGTGACTCGACTAGCGGGGGGGCCGAGCAGTACTTC. As protein: CASSDSTSGGAEQYF.

The chain links TRBV2 to TRBJ1-5; 7 bases line up with TRBD1. V lost 6 bases, J lost 5 bases, and 10 bases stayed unmatched. Germline CDR1 is SNHLY and CDR2 is FYNNEI. This CDR3 is 15 amino acids long. Here the CDR3 reads CASRVPGQRHQPQHF. CDR3 bases: TGTGCCAGCAGGGTACCGGGACAGCGGCATCAGCCCCAGCATTTT.

The rearrangement joins TRBV13 to TRBJ1-5; D ambiguous. Trimming removed 0 bases at V and 0 bases at J, with 9 bases between. Germline CDR1 is PRHDT and CDR2 is FYEKMQ (reference sequence). The CDR3 spans 16 residues. CDR3 protein: CASSLGFAGSNQPQHF. The CDR3 coding sequence is TGTGCCAGCAGCTTAGGGTTCGCGGGTAGCAATCAGCCCCAGCATTTT. Drawing the rest from reference TRBV13 and TRBJ1-5, the complete variable domain is AAGVIQSPRHLIKEKRETATLKCYPIPRHDTVYWYQQGPGQDPQFLISFYEKMQSDKGSIPDRFSAQQFSDYHSELNMSSLELGDSALYFCASSLGFAGSNQPQHFGDGTRLSIL.

This rearrangement joins TRBV5-5 to TRBJ2-7, with TRBD1 matching over 8 bases. The CDR3 has 17 amino acids. The junction had 18 bases not matched to a gene; V was cut back by 4 bases and J by 6 bases. Per the germline V gene, CDR1 is SGHKS and CDR2 is YYEKEE (reference sequence). CDR3 loop: CASSLALPDRDVPEQYF. CDR3 in DNA: TGTGCCAGCAGCCTAGCCTTGCCGGACAGGGACGTACCCGAGCAGTACTTC.

The genes are TRBV7-9 and TRBJ1-4, with D perhaps TRBD1 (5 bases). Germline V gives CDR1 SEHNR, CDR2 FQNEAQ (reference sequence). The CDR3 runs to 16 residues. V lost 5 bases to trimming and J lost 1 base, with 14 bases between them. The CDR3 DNA follows: TGTGCCAGCAGCCCGCAGACGGGGGAAACTAATGAAAAACTGTTTTTT. Protein sequence: CASSPQTGETNEKLFF.

This chain uses TRBV11-3 with TRBJ1-2, with 8 bases lining up with TRBD1. Trimming cost V 4 bases and J 2 bases; bases outside gene matches: 6. Germline V lookup: CDR1 SGHNT, CDR2 YENEEA. The length of the CDR3 is 15 residues. CDR3 residues: CASSYGQGYNYGYTF. As DNA, the CDR3 is TGTGCCAGCAGCTACGGACAGGGTTACAACTATGGCTACACCTTC.

The rearrangement joins TRBV9 to TRBJ2-1; possible D gene TRBD2, 5 bases. Germline CDR1 and CDR2: SGDLS and YYNGEE. The CDR3 runs 14 residues. V was trimmed by 2 bases and J by 5 bases, leaving 11 bases between them. The CDR3 DNA reads TGTGCCAGCAGCGTGGGATCCGGGGACAATGAGCAGTTCTTC. Translating it yields CASSVGSGDNEQFF.

This clone was seen just once. The chain employs TRBV18 and TRBJ2-7, with TRBD2 matching over 11 bases. The junction had 10 bases not matched to a gene; V was cut back by 3 bases and J by 0 bases. CDR3 length: 18 amino acids. In germline, CDR1 is KGHSH, CDR2 LQKENI. Here the CDR3 reads CASSPGLAGGLSSYEQYF. CDR3 nucleotide sequence: TGTGCCAGCTCACCGGGGCTAGCGGGGGGCCTGAGCTCCTACGAGCAGTACTTC.

V is TRBV30 and J is TRBJ2-1; tentatively, D is TRBD2 (5 bases). The CDR3 has 14 amino acids. V was pared by 0 bases and J by 0 bases, with 6 bases between. From germline, CDR1 is GTSNPN and CDR2 SVGIG (reference sequence). The CDR3 nucleotides read TGTGCCTGGAGTGTAGGAGGCTCCTACAATGAGCAGTTCTTC. It specifies CAWSVGGSYNEQFF.

The chain couples TRBV19 to TRBJ2-1; 8 bases are a match to TRBD2. The CDR3 contains 15 residues. From germline, CDR1 is LNHDA and CDR2 SQIVND (reference sequence). V lost 2 bases and J lost 4; bases outside the gene matches: 4. CDR3 DNA sequence: TGTGCCAGTAGTATAATGACTAGCGATTACAATGAGCAGTTCTTC. Its protein product is CASSIMTSDYNEQFF.

The chain has TRBV28 and TRBJ2-3; no firm D call. CDR3 size: 15 residues. V was pared by 3 bases and J by 2 bases, with 12 bases between. Germline V CDR1 and CDR2: MDHEN, SYDVKM. The CDR3 is CASSFLRGNTDTQYF. CDR3 sequence (DNA): TGTGCCAGCAGTTTCCTTCGAGGAAACACAGATACGCAGTATTTT.

The rearrangement uses TRBV5-1 and TRBJ1-1, with D possibly being TRBD1 (5 bases). Germline CDR1 SGHRS, CDR2 YFSETQ. Trimming took off 0 bases at V and 4 bases at J, with 16 bases between the two ends. The CDR3 runs 16 residues. The CDR3 DNA is TGCGCCAGCAGCTTGGAGGGTTGGGGGGGTTTCACTGAAGCTTTCTTT. Its translation: CASSLEGWGGFTEAFF.

The chain carries TRBV15 and TRBJ1-4; D is undetermined. CDR1 LNHNV and CDR2 YYDKDF come from the germline V gene (reference sequence). This CDR3 has 17 residues. The V gene lost 4 bases and the J gene lost 0 bases, with 15 bases spanning the gap. The CDR3 bases are TGTGCCACCAGCATCATAGGACGGGATGCAACTAATGAAAAACTGTTTTTT. This sequence encodes CATSIIGRDATNEKLFF.

CDR3 sequence reads: CASSAVGRGAQGETQYF. The DNA for the CDR3 is TGTGCCAGCAGTGCCGTCGGTCGGGGGGCGCAGGGAGAGACCCAGTACTTC. This chain joins TRBV6-1 and TRBJ2-5; D might be TRBD2 (7 bases). CDR3 length: 17 amino acids. V was pared by 4 bases and J by 4 bases, with 22 bases between. The germline V gene has CDR1 MNHNS and CDR2 SASEGT.

This clone appeared a single time. The chain combines TRBV28 with TRBJ1-2; TRBD1 agrees at 10 bases. The CDR3 has 16 residues. The V and J ends lost 3 bases and 8 bases, in that order; junction bases with no gene match: 12. Germline V gene lookup returns CDR1 MDHEN and CDR2 SYDVKM. In DNA form, the CDR3 reads TGTGCCAGCAGTTTCTTGTTTGGACAGGGGGAGAGAGGCTACACCTTC. As protein: CASSFLFGQGERGYTF.

The CDR3 coding sequence is TGCGCCAGCAGCTTTGACATTGCCACTGAAGCTTTCTTT. This translates into CASSFDIATEAFF. V and J are TRBV5-1 and TRBJ1-1; no reliable D call. Looked up from germline, CDR1 is SGHRS and CDR2 is YFSETQ. The CDR3 extends over 13 amino acids. Trimming stripped 2 bases from V and 4 bases from J, with 9 bases between.

The chain combines TRBV30 with TRBJ1-2; unclear D gene. The V end lost 7 bases, the J end lost 3 bases, and 15 bases lay between the germline ends. Germline CDR1 is GTSNPN and CDR2 is SVGIG (reference sequence). This CDR3 contains 13 residues. Here the CDR3 reads CASTREDDYGYTF. CDR3 in DNA: TGTGCCTCCACCCGGGAAGATGACTATGGCTACACCTTC.

This clone has a single count. The V call is TRBV23-1, the J call TRBJ2-7, with 8 bases identical to TRBD2. TRBV23-1 is an open reading frame, and its role is uncertain. The CDR3 loop spans 16 amino acids. V dropped 2 bases and J dropped 0; count of bases not matched to a gene: 6. CDR3 nucleotides: TGCGCCAGCAGTCAACCGGGGGGGAGGTACTCCTACGAGCAGTACTTC. As protein: CASSQPGGRYSYEQYF.

The chain has TRBV6-6 and TRBJ2-5; 11 nucleotides align to TRBD2. The CDR3 spans 14 residues. The ends lost 5 bases at V and 6 bases at J; junction bases unmatched: 5. In germline, CDR1 is MNHNY, CDR2 SVGAGI (reference sequence). The CDR3 DNA sequence: TGTGCCAGCAGTATACTAGCGGGGGTGAAGACCCAGTACTTC. Its translation is CASSILAGVKTQYF.

V and J are TRBV7-9 and TRBJ2-4, with 9 bases aligning to TRBD1. This CDR3 is built from 15 residues. Losses at the gene ends were 5 bases for V and 9 bases for J; bases not matched to a gene: 11. Germline V gene data show CDR1 as SEHNR and CDR2 as FQNEAQ (reference sequence). CDR3 nucleotide sequence: TGTGCCAGCAGCCTTTGGGACAGGGTCGAAGCCATTCAGTACTTC. Its protein product is CASSLWDRVEAIQYF.

The rearrangement joins TRBV7-2 to TRBJ2-7, with D maybe TRBD1 (5 bases). Germline CDR1 is SGHTA and CDR2 is FQGNSA. Trimming pared 2 bases from V and 3 bases from J, leaving 14 bases between. This CDR3 is built from 15 residues. CDR3 coding DNA: TGTGCCAGCAGCTTATTAAAAGGGGTCGGCTACGAGCAGTACTTC. This translates into CASSLLKGVGYEQYF.

The genes are TRBV30 and TRBJ2-2, with D perhaps TRBD2 (5 bases). The CDR3 sequence is 16 residues long. The germline CDR1 and CDR2 sequences are GTSNPN and SVGIG (reference sequence). Between the trimmed V and J ends, which lost 5 bases and 5 bases, there was a span of 21 bases. CDR3 region: CAWGSGIWSGTGELFF. DNA of the CDR3: TGTGCCTGGGGCTCGGGTATTTGGTCGGGAACCGGGGAGCTGTTTTTT. The full variable domain, its missing parts supplied by reference TRBV30 and TRBJ2-2, is SQTIHQWPATLVQPVGSPLSLECTVEGTSNPNLYWYRQAAGRGLQLLFYSVGIGQISSEVPQNLSASRPQDRQFILSSKKLLLSDSGFYLCAWGSGIWSGTGELFFGEGSRLTVL.

This rearrangement joins TRBV30 to TRBJ1-6; no reliable D call. Germline CDR1 is GTSNPN and CDR2 is SVGIG (reference sequence). This CDR3 has 16 amino acids. With 0 bases removed from V and 10 bases from J, the gap between germline ends came to 19 bases. The CDR3 here is CAWSVTQSGERSPLHF. CDR3 DNA sequence: TGTGCCTGGAGTGTAACTCAGTCCGGGGAAAGATCACCCCTCCACTTT.

The CDR3 bases are TGTGCCTGGAGCGTACAGGGATCCTATAATTCACCCCTCCACTTT. Translation: CAWSVQGSYNSPLHF. The chain joins TRBV30 to TRBJ1-6; a possible D gene is TRBD1 (6 bases). Trimming cost V 3 bases and J 1 base, with 10 bases left between them. The CDR3 has 15 residues. Per germline, CDR1 GTSNPN and CDR2 SVGIG (reference sequence).

The CDR3 DNA follows: TGTGCCAGCAGACAGGACTATGGCTACACCTTC. Protein sequence: CASRQDYGYTF. The chain links TRBV7-9 to TRBJ1-2; possible D gene TRBD1, 5 bases. V shed 6 bases and J shed 3 bases, with 5 bases lying between them. The CDR3 is 11 residues long. The germline gives CDR1 SEHNR, CDR2 FQNEAQ (reference sequence).

This chain uses TRBV18 with TRBJ2-1; 11 positions match TRBD1. CDR1 KGHSH and CDR2 LQKENI come from the germline V gene. The J segment lost 8 bases and the V segment lost 8 bases, leaving 8 bases of the junction unmatched. CDR3 length: 14 residues. CDR3 region: CASHWTGGEDEQFF. DNA of the CDR3: TGTGCCAGCCACTGGACAGGGGGCGAAGATGAGCAGTTCTTC.

This chain's CDR3 is CAWRVAEGETQYF. CDR3 in DNA: TGTGCCTGGAGAGTGGCGGAGGGGGAGACCCAGTACTTC. The gene calls are TRBV30 and TRBJ2-5; perhaps TRBD2 as D (6 bases). The germline V gene has CDR1 GTSNPN and CDR2 SVGIG (reference sequence). V lost 3 bases and J 5 bases, leaving 13 bases between the germline ends. The CDR3 runs to 13 residues.

The chain couples TRBV6-5 to TRBJ2-7; 8 bases are a match to TRBD1. Germline CDR1 reads MNHEY; CDR2 reads SVGAGI. The V and J ends lost 3 bases and 2 bases, in that order; junction bases with no gene match: 9. This CDR3 spans 16 amino acids. In DNA, the CDR3 is TGTGCCAGCAGTTATTCAAGACAGGGGAGACCCTACGAGCAGTACTTC. It codes for CASSYSRQGRPYEQYF.

The rearrangement uses TRBV27 and TRBJ2-7, with a weak D call TRBD2 (6 bases). From germline, CDR1 is MNHEY and CDR2 SMNVEV (reference sequence). There are 16 residues in the CDR3. Trimming left V 0 bases short and J 2 bases short, with 14 bases between. The CDR3 reads CASSLSWGTVTYEQYF. In DNA, the CDR3 is TGTGCCAGCAGTTTATCGTGGGGGACTGTTACCTACGAGCAGTACTTC.